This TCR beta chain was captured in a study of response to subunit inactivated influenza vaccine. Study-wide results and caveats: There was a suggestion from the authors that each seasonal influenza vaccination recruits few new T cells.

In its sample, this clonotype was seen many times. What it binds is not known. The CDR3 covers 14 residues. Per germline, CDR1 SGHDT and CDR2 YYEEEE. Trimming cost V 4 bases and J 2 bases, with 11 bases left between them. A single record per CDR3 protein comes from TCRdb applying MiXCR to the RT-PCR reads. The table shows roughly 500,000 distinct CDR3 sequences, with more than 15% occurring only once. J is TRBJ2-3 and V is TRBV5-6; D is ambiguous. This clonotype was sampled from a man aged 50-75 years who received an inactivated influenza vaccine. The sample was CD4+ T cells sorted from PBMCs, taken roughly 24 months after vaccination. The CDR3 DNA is TGTGCCAGCAGCCAGCGCTTTTCCACAGATACGCAGTATTTT. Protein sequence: CASSQRFSTDTQYF.